The rows below give T cell receptor beta chains drawn from one sample of a study of shared clonotypes between healthy human individuals. Only in-frame clones appear in the TCRdb table, and some are missing; sequencing was by immunoSEQ multiplex PCR. In the table there are about 330,000 clones, roughly 87% of which are singletons. Sequencing was performed on memory CD8+ T cells sorted from blood. Source of these receptors: a man between 18 and 29 years old in good health. Both conserved end residues are part of each CDR3. A D gene is named only where the DNA matches it firmly. Size is stated for part of the rows, as once, few or many counts, or as a class when the clone is expanded.

j_gene	v_gene	d_gene	abundance	CDR3nt	CDR3aa
TRBJ2-1	TRBV5-6	.	.	TGTGCCAGCAGCTTGGGGCCCAACAATGAGCAGTTCTTC	CASSLGPNNEQFF
TRBJ1-2	TRBV6-1	.	.	TGTGCCAGCAGTGAACCGGGGGGCGATGGCTACACCTTC	CASSEPGGDGYTF
TRBJ2-7	TRBV6-5	TRBD1	.	TGTGCCAGCAGTCTTCAGTGGACAGGGGAGGTAGAGCAGTACTTC	CASSLQWTGEVEQYF
TRBJ2-7	TRBV6-6	TRBD2	.	TGTGCCAGCAGTTCACTAGCGGCTTCCTACGAGCAGTACTTC	CASSSLAASYEQYF
TRBJ1-5	TRBV27	.	few	TGTGCCAGCAGTCTGACAGTCTCTGGCAATCAGCCCCAGCATTTT	CASSLTVSGNQPQHF
TRBJ2-3	TRBV7-2	TRBD1	.	TGTGCCAGCAGCCCAGACCGGGCCCTGAGGGGACAGGATACGCAGTATTTT	CASSPDRALRGQDTQYF
TRBJ1-1	TRBV4-1	.	.	TGCGCCAGCAGCCAAGATTGGGCGGAAGCGATTCGGAACACTGAAGCTTTCTTT	CASSQDWAEAIRNTEAFF
TRBJ2-7	TRBV27	TRBD2	.	TGTGCCAGCTTCGGGGTAGCGGGAGCCTACGAGCAGTACTTC	CASFGVAGAYEQYF
TRBJ2-1	TRBV7-6	TRBD2	.	TGTGCCAGCAGCCCTTACCGATCGGGACTAGCCTACAATGAGCAGTTCTTC	CASSPYRSGLAYNEQFF
TRBJ2-3	TRBV1	.	.	TGCACCAGCAGCCCTAGGGCCCCAAGCACAGATACGCAGTATTTT	CTSSPRAPSTDTQYF
TRBJ1-1	TRBV27	TRBD1	.	TGTGCCAGCAGTTCAAGCAGGGGGGGCGGGGATGAAGCTTTCTTT	CASSSSRGGGDEAFF
TRBJ1-2	TRBV4-2	TRBD1	many	TGTGCCAGCAGCCAAGAAACAGGGGAGGGCTATGGCTACACCTTC	CASSQETGEGYGYTF
TRBJ1-5	TRBV4-2	.	.	TGTGCCAGCAGCCAAGATCTGGAGCAGCCCCAGCATTTT	CASSQDLEQPQHF
TRBJ2-7	TRBV5-4	TRBD2	few	TGTGCCAGCAGCTTGCTCGCGGGCCTGAGCGGGATCTCCTACGAGCAGTACTTC	CASSLLAGLSGISYEQYF
TRBJ2-1	TRBV2	.	.	TGTGCCAGCAGGGGGGGACACAATGAGCAGTTCTTC	CASRGGHNEQFF
TRBJ1-2	TRBV6-1	TRBD1	.	TGTGCCAGCAGTGATTTAAGGACAGGGGGCAGCTATGGCTACACCTTC	CASSDLRTGGSYGYTF
TRBJ1-1	TRBV28	.	.	TGTGCCAGCAGTTTTCCTTTAATGAACACTGAAGCTTTCTTT	CASSFPLMNTEAFF
TRBJ1-2	TRBV13	TRBD1	many	TGTGCCAGCAGCGCCGAGGGGGACAGCAACTATGGCTACACCTTC	CASSAEGDSNYGYTF
TRBJ2-2	TRBV11-2	.	.	TGTGCCAGCAGCCCCCCAGGGGAGCTGTTTTTT	CASSPPGELFF
TRBJ2-1	TRBV6-1	.	.	TGTGCCAGCAGTGAAACAGGGTCCTACAATGAGCAGTTCTTC	CASSETGSYNEQFF
TRBJ2-1	TRBV10-3	TRBD2	.	TGTGCCATCAGTGAGTCGGGACTAGCGGGAGATGAGCAGTTCTTC	CAISESGLAGDEQFF
TRBJ2-2	TRBV2	.	.	TGTGCCAGCAGTGAAAGTAACTACTGGGACACCGGGGAGCTGTTTTTT	CASSESNYWDTGELFF
TRBJ2-7	TRBV27	TRBD2	.	TGTGCCAGCAGTTTAAAGGGACTAGCGGGGCCCTCCTACGAGCAGTACTTC	CASSLKGLAGPSYEQYF
TRBJ2-7	TRBV28	.	many	TGTGCCAGCAGTGACAGCGAGCAGTACTTC	CASSDSEQYF
TRBJ2-5	TRBV7-9	.	.	TGTGCCAGCAGCTTACCTAGGGGTGGTGAGACCCAGTACTTC	CASSLPRGGETQYF